This TCR beta chain was found in a study of response to subunit inactivated influenza vaccine. TCRdb re-called the RT-PCR reads through MiXCR, storing one row per CDR3 protein. The sample records some 570,000 distinct CDR3 sequences, 10% to 12% being singletons. Judged by abundance, this clonotype is medium-sized. The trim removed 3 bases at V and 5 bases at J, leaving 6 bases unmatched. CDR3 size: 14 residues. Germline V gives CDR1 PRHDT, CDR2 FYEKMQ (reference sequence). These same records also appear under a second study, on T cells expressing NK-cell markers. From that study: With UMIs, 5'RACE template switching was used to make TCR beta cDNA. Sorted CD3+CD56-NKG2C+, CD3+CD56+NKG2C+ and CD3+CD56+NKG2C- T cells supplied the TCR beta repertoires. Whether the expanded NKG2C+ T cell clones recognized HCMV remained unclear.

The clonotype was recovered from a man aged 45 to 65 who received an inactivated influenza vaccine. The rearrangement links TRBV13 to TRBJ2-5; TRBD2 matches at 7 bases. Sequenced material: PBMCs from blood, taken on the day of vaccination. The CDR3 is CASSFRGEGETQYF. Here the CDR3 DNA reads TGTGCCAGCAGCTTTCGCGGGGAGGGGGAGACCCAGTACTTC.